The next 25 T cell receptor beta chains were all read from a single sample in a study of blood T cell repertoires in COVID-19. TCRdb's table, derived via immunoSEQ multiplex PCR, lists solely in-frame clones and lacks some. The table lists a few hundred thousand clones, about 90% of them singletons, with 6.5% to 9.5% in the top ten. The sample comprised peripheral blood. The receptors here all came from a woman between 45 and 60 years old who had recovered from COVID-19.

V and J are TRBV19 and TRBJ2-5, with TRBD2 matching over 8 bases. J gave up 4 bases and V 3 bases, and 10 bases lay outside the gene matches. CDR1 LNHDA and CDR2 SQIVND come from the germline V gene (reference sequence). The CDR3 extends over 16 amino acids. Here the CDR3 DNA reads TGTGCCAGTAGTATGACGGGGACTAGTTTCCCAGAGACCCAGTACTTC. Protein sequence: CASSMTGTSFPETQYF. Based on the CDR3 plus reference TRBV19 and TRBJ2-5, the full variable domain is DGGITQSPKYLFRKEGQNVTLSCEQNLNHDAMYWYRQDPGQGLRLIYYSQIVNDFQKGDIAEGYSVSREKKESFPLTVTSAQKNPTAFYLCASSMTGTSFPETQYFGPGTRLLVL.

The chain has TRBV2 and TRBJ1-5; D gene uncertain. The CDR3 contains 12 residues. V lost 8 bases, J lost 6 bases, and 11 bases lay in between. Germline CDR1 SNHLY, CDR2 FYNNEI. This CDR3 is CASSSGIQPQHF. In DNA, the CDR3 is TGTGCCAGCTCGTCCGGGATTCAGCCCCAGCATTTT.

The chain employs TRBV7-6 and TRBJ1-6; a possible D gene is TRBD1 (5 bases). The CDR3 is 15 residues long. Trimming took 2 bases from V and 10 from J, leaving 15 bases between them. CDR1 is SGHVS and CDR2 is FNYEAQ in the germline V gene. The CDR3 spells CASSLRLGEGSPLHF. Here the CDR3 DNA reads TGTGCCAGCAGCTTACGATTAGGGGAGGGATCACCCCTCCACTTT.

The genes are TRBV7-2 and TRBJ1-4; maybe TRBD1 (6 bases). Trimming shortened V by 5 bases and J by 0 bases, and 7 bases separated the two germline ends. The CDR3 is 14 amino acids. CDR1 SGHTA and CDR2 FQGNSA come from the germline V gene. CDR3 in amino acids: CASSRTATNEKLFF. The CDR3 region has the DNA TGTGCCAGCAGCCGGACAGCAACTAATGAAAAACTGTTTTTT.

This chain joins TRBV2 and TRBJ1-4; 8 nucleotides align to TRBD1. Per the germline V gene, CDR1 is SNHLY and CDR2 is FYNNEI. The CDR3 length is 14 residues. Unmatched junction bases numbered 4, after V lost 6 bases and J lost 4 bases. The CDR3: CASRRTGLNEKLFF. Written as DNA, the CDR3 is TGTGCCAGCAGACGGACAGGGCTTAATGAAAAACTGTTTTTT.

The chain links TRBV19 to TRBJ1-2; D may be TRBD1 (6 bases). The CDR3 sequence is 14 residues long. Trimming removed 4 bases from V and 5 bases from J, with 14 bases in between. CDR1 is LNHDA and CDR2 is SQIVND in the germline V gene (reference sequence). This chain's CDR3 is CASSNPGQNYGYTF. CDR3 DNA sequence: TGTGCCAGTAGTAATCCGGGACAAAATTATGGCTACACCTTC.

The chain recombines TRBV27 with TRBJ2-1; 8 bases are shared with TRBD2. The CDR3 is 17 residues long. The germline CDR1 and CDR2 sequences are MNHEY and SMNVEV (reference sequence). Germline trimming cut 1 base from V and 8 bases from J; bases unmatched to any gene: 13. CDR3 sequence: CASSLLTPSGLTDEQFF. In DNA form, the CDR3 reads TGTGCCAGCAGTTTATTGACTCCTAGCGGGCTGACGGATGAGCAGTTCTTC.

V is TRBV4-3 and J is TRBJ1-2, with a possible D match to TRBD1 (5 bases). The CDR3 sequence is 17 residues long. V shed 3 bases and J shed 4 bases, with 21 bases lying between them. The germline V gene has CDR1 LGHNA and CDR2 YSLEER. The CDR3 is CASSQDGPGSRSYGYTF. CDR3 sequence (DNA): TGCGCCAGCAGCCAGGACGGACCAGGGTCAAGGTCCTATGGCTACACCTTC.

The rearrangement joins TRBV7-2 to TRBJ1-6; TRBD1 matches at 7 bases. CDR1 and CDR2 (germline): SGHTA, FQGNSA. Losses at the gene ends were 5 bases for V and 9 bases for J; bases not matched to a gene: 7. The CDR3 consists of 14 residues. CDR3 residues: CASSPTGVASPLHF. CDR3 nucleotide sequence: TGTGCCAGCAGCCCTACAGGGGTGGCTTCACCCCTCCACTTT.

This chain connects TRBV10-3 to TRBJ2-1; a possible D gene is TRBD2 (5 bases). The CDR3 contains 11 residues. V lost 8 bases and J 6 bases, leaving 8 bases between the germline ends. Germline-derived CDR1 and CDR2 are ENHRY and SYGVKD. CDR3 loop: CAIDRGNEQFF. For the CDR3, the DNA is TGTGCCATCGATCGGGGCAATGAGCAGTTCTTC.

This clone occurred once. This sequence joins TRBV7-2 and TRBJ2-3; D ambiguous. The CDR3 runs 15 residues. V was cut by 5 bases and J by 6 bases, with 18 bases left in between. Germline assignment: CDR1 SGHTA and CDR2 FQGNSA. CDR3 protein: CASSKKAGVRDTQYF. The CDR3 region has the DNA TGTGCCAGCAGCAAAAAAGCAGGTGTTCGGGATACGCAGTATTTT.

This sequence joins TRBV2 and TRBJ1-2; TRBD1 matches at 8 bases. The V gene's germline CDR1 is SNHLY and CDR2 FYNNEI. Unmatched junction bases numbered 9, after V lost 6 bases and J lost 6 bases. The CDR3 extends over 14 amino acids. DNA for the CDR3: TGTGCCAGCAGAACCCAGGGGGCTTCTAATGGCTACACCTTC. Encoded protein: CASRTQGASNGYTF.

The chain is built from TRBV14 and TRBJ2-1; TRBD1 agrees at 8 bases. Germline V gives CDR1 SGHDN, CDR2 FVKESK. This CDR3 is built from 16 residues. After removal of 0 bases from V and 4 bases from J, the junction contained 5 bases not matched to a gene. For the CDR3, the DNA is TGTGCCAGCAGCCAAGAACCAGGGGGCACTTACAATGAGCAGTTCTTC. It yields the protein CASSQEPGGTYNEQFF.

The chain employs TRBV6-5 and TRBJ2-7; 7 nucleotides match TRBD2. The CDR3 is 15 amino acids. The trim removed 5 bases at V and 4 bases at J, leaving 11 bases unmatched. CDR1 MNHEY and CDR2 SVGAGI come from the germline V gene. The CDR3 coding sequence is TGTGCCAGCAGTACCCGACTAGCAGGTACTTACGAGCAGTACTTC. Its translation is CASSTRLAGTYEQYF.

The CDR3 coding sequence is TGCGCCAGCAGCAAGCAGGGTTACGAGCAGTACTTC. Translation gives CASSKQGYEQYF. The chain is built from TRBV5-1 and TRBJ2-7, with a possible D match to TRBD1 (5 bases). Germline-derived CDR1 and CDR2 are SGHRS and YFSETQ. The CDR3 sequence is 12 residues long. V was shortened by 4 bases and J by 4 bases, with 9 bases between the two germline ends.

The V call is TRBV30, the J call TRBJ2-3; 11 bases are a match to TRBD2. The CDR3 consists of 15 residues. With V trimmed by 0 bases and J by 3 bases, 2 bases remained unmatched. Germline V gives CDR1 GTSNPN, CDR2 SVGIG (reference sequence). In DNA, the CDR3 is TGTGCCTGGAGTGTACGGACTAGCGGGACAGATACGCAGTATTTT. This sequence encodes CAWSVRTSGTDTQYF. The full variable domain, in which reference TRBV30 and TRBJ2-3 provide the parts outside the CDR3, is SQTIHQWPATLVQPVGSPLSLECTVEGTSNPNLYWYRQAAGRGLQLLFYSVGIGQISSEVPQNLSASRPQDRQFILSSKKLLLSDSGFYLCAWSVRTSGTDTQYFGPGTRLTVL.

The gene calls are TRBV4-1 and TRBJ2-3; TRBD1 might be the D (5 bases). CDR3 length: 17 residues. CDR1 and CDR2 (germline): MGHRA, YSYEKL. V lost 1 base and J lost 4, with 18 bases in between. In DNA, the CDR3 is TGCGCCAGCAGCCAAGCCTTGGCAGGGAAGAGCGCAGATACGCAGTATTTT. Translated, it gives CASSQALAGKSADTQYF.

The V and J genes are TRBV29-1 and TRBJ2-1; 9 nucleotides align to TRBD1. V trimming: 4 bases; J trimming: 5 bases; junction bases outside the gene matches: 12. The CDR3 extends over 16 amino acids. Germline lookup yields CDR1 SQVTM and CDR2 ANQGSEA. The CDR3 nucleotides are TGCAGCGTTGGGGGATGGGGACAGGGTTTCAACAATGAGCAGTTCTTC. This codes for CSVGGWGQGFNNEQFF.

The CDR3 loop is CATSDLSSGYTDTQYF. The CDR3 DNA reads as TGTGCCACCAGTGATCTCTCTAGCGGATACACAGATACGCAGTATTTT. This chain joins TRBV24-1 and TRBJ2-3, with 7 bases lining up with TRBD2. From germline, CDR1 is KGHDR and CDR2 SFDVKD. This CDR3 is built from 16 residues. V gave up 3 bases and J gave up 2 bases; unmatched junction bases: 7.

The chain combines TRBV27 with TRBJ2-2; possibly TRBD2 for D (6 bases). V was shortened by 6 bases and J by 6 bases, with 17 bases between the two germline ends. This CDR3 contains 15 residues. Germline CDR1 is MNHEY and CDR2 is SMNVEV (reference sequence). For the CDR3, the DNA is TGTGCCAGCAGACCCGCGGGACCCCCGGCCGGGGAGCTGTTTTTT. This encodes CASRPAGPPAGELFF.

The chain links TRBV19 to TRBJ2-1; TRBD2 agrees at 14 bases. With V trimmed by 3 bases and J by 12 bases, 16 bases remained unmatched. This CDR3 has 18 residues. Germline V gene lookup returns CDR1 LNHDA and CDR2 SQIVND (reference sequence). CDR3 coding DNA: TGTGCCAGTAGTATGCTTAGAGCGGGGACTAGCGGGAGAGGTGCGCAGTTCTTC. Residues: CASSMLRAGTSGRGAQFF.

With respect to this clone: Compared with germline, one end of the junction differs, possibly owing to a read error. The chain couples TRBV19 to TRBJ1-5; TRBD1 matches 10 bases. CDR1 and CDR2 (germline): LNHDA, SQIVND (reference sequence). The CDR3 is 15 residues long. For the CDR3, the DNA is TGTGCCAGTAGTAAACCGGACAGGGGGAATCGGCCCCAGCATTTT. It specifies CASSKPDRGNRPQHF.

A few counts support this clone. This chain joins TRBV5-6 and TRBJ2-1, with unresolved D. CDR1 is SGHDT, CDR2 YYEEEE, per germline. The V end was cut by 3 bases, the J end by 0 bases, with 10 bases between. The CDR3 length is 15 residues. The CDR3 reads CASSSPRSSYNEQFF. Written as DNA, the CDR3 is TGTGCCAGCAGCTCTCCACGGAGCTCCTACAATGAGCAGTTCTTC.

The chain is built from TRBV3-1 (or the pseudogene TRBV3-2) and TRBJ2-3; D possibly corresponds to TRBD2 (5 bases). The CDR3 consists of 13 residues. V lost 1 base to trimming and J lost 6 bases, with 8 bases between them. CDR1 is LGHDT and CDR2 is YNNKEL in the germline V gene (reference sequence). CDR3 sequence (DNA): TGTGCCAGCAGCCAAGCGGAGGCGGATACGCAGTATTTT. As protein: CASSQAEADTQYF.

CDR3 sequence reads: CASSLSVNEQFF. CDR3 bases: TGTGCCAGCAGTCTTAGTGTGAATGAGCAGTTCTTC. The V and J genes are TRBV28 and TRBJ2-1; D remains ambiguous. Germline V gene lookup returns CDR1 MDHEN and CDR2 SYDVKM. Trimming took off 5 bases at V and 7 bases at J, with 9 bases between the two ends. The CDR3 contains 12 residues.